A selection of T cell receptor beta chains follows, all from one sample in a study of type 1 regulatory T cells. Their antigens are not known. TCRdb reprocessed the reads with MiXCR, giving one entry per CDR3 protein. The data hold approximately 25,000 distinct CDR3 sequences, with less than 60% observed a single time. Input material: cultured T cells, either the whole culture or a sorted T cell fraction (not recorded which). All receptors derive from a human donor in good health. Each CDR3 is given with its conserved first and last residue. A D gene is named only where the DNA matches it firmly. The size field is filled for only some rows; it gives once, few, many or a size class.

J | D | size | V | DNA | CDR3
TRBJ2-3 | - | - | TRBV5-1 | TGCGCCAGCATCGGGAGCACAGATACGCAGTATTTT | CASIGSTDTQYF
TRBJ2-7 | - | - | TRBV5-1 | TGCGCCAGCAGCTTGGTCGCAGGGTCCTACGAGCAGTACTTC | CASSLVAGSYEQYF
TRBJ2-2 | - | - | TRBV27 | TGTGCCAGCAGTTTAGGTATCGGGAGAATAACCGGGGAGCTGTTTTTT | CASSLGIGRITGELFF
TRBJ1-1 | TRBD1 | - | TRBV3-1 | TGTGCCAGCAGCTGGGGACAGGGGCCCACTGAAGCTTTCTTT | CASSWGQGPTEAFF
TRBJ1-1 | TRBD1 | - | TRBV18 | TGTGCCAGCTCGGGTCAGGGGGGCACCACTGAAGCTTTCTTT | CASSGQGGTTEAFF
TRBJ1-5 | - | - | TRBV12-3/TRBV12-4 | TGTGCCAGCAGTTTGAACGCGCAGCCCCAGCATTTT | CASSLNAQPQHF
TRBJ1-3 | - | once | TRBV4-2 | TGTGCCAGCAGCCAAGCCGCAGGTGGAGGCTCTGGAAACACCATATATTTT | CASSQAAGGGSGNTIYF
TRBJ2-1 | TRBD2 | few | TRBV2 | TGTGCCAGCAGTGATCCTGGACTAGCGGGGGGGTGGTACAATGAGCAGTTCTTC | CASSDPGLAGGWYNEQFF
TRBJ2-3 | TRBD2 | once | TRBV6-2/TRBV6-3 | TGTGCCAGCAGTTACTCCGGGGGGTACACAGATACGCAGTATTTT | CASSYSGGYTDTQYF
TRBJ2-7 | TRBD1 | - | TRBV15 | TGTGCCACCAGCAGAGACCCGGGACAGGGGACCTACGAGCAGTACTTC | CATSRDPGQGTYEQYF
TRBJ2-3 | - | - | TRBV5-1 | TGCGCCAGCAGCCCGGCACAAAGCACAGATACGCAGTATTTT | CASSPAQSTDTQYF
TRBJ1-2 | TRBD1 | - | TRBV5-1 | TGCGCCAGCAGCGGGGACAGGGACACATATGGCTACACCTTC | CASSGDRDTYGYTF
TRBJ1-4 | - | medium-sized | TRBV12-3/TRBV12-4 | TGTGCCAGCAGCACCACACTAGGGAAAATTCGGTCACGTGAAAAACTGTTTTTT | CASSTTLGKIRSREKLFF
TRBJ1-2 | - | - | TRBV9 | TGTGCCGGCAGGACCCAGAGTTATGGCTACACCTTC | CAGRTQSYGYTF
TRBJ2-7 | TRBD2 | - | TRBV6-2/TRBV6-3 | TGTGCCAGCAGACCGGGACTAGCGGGCAACGAGCAGTACTTC | CASRPGLAGNEQYF
TRBJ2-7 | TRBD2 | many | TRBV27 | TGTGCCAGCAGTCTAACTAGCGGGGGGTCCTACGAGCAGTACTTC | CASSLTSGGSYEQYF
TRBJ2-2 | - | few | TRBV29-1 | TGCAGCGTGACGGGCCTGACGAACACCGGGGAGCTGTTTTTT | CSVTGLTNTGELFF
TRBJ2-2 | TRBD1 | few | TRBV10-3 | TGTGCCATCAGTGCTTTTCGACAGGGCACCGGGGAGCTGTTTTTT | CAISAFRQGTGELFF
TRBJ2-3 | - | - | TRBV10-2 | TGCGCCACCCGGGGGAGGGGGACGAATACGCAGTATTTT | CATRGRGTNTQYF
TRBJ2-1 | TRBD2 | - | TRBV3-1 | TGTGCCAGTACGAGAAGCGGGACTTCGCCTAACAATGAGCAGTTCTTC | CASTRSGTSPNNEQFF
TRBJ2-3 | - | medium-sized | TRBV18 | TGTGCCAGCTCACTCACAGATACGCAGTATTTT | CASSLTDTQYF
TRBJ2-1 | - | - | TRBV20-1 | TGCAGTGCTAGAGATAATGGAGGAGAGCAGTTCTTC | CSARDNGGEQFF
TRBJ1-1 | - | few | TRBV27 | TGTGCCAGCAGTTTACGGGGGCTGGCGTTGAACACTGAAGCTTTCTTT | CASSLRGLALNTEAFF
TRBJ2-7 | TRBD1 | few | TRBV5-6 | TGTGCCAGCAGCTTAGACAGGGTCTCCTACGAGCAGTACTTC | CASSLDRVSYEQYF
TRBJ2-4 | - | - | TRBV5-1 | TGCGCCAGCAGCTTGGAGGGAGCCAAAAACATTCAGTACTTC | CASSLEGAKNIQYF
TRBJ2-1 | TRBD1 | - | TRBV30 | TGTGCCTGGAGGAACAGGGGGCGCACCTACAATGTGCAGTTCTTC | CAWRNRGRTYNVQFF
TRBJ2-7 | - | few | TRBV18 | TGTGCCAGCTCCCGGTCCTCCTACGAGCAGTACTTC | CASSRSSYEQYF
TRBJ2-1 | TRBD1 | few | TRBV18 | TGTGCCAGCCACTCACAGGGGGCGATATCAAATGAGCAGTTCTTC | CASHSQGAISNEQFF
TRBJ2-7 | TRBD1 | few | TRBV27 | TGTGCCAGCAGACAGGGACAGGCCTCCTCCTACGAGCAGTACTTC | CASRQGQASSYEQYF
TRBJ2-7 | TRBD2 | - | TRBV5-4 | TGTGCCAGCAGCTTGGGTGGGACTATATCCCTCTACGAGCAGTACTTC | CASSLGGTISLYEQYF
TRBJ2-7 | TRBD2 | few | TRBV7-9 | TGTGCCAGCAGCTTACCCCAGAGCGGGGTCTACGAGCAGTACTTC | CASSLPQSGVYEQYF
TRBJ1-2 | TRBD1 | few | TRBV10-3 | TGTGCCATCACCTCGACAGGGTATGGCTACACCTTC | CAITSTGYGYTF
TRBJ2-3 | TRBD1 | - | TRBV3-1 | TGTGCCAGCAGCCAAAGGACAGGGATCTCAAAGGCAGATACGCAGTATTTT | CASSQRTGISKADTQYF
TRBJ2-2 | - | - | TRBV7-9 | TGTGCCAGCAGCTCCACGAACACCGGGGAGCTGTTTTTT | CASSSTNTGELFF
TRBJ2-5 | - | few | TRBV2 | TGTGCCAGCAGTCAGACCCTGATTCAAGAGACCCAGTACTTC | CASSQTLIQETQYF
TRBJ2-1 | TRBD2 | many | TRBV10-2 | TGCGCCACGGAGGGACTAGCGGGGGCCTACGACAATGAGCAGTTCTTC | CATEGLAGAYDNEQFF
TRBJ1-6 | - | - | TRBV2 | TGTGCCAGCAACACCTGGGGCACTTCACCCCTCCACTTT | CASNTWGTSPLHF
TRBJ2-7 | TRBD1 | - | TRBV12-3/TRBV12-4 | TGTGCCAGCAGGACGGGACAGGGGAGCTACGAGCAGTACTTC | CASRTGQGSYEQYF
TRBJ1-1 | - | few | TRBV6-5 | TGTGCCAGCAGGCTTCACAGGGCTACTGAAGCTTTCTTT | CASRLHRATEAFF
TRBJ1-2 | TRBD1 | - | TRBV7-2 | TGTGCCAGCAGTAAGGACAGGGGTTCTGGCTACACCTTC | CASSKDRGSGYTF
TRBJ2-1 | TRBD2 | - | TRBV11-3 | TGTGCCAGCAGCCCCGCCGGACTAGCGAGCTCCAATGAGCAGTTCTTC | CASSPAGLASSNEQFF
TRBJ1-2 | TRBD1 | - | TRBV20-1 | TGCAGTGCATCGGACAGGGGGAGGGTTCTCTATGGCTACACCTTC | CSASDRGRVLYGYTF
TRBJ2-3 | TRBD2 | - | TRBV6-2/TRBV6-3 | TGTGCCAGCAGTTCCCCGGGACTAGCGGGGCTCACAGATACGCAGTATTTT | CASSSPGLAGLTDTQYF
TRBJ1-2 | TRBD1 | - | TRBV5-1 | TGCGCCAGCAGCCTAGACAGGGGGGGAGGCTACACCTTC | CASSLDRGGGYTF
TRBJ1-2 | TRBD1 | - | TRBV29-1 | TGCAGCGTTGAGGGGACAGGGGGACGTGGCTACACCTTC | CSVEGTGGRGYTF
TRBJ1-5 | - | - | TRBV5-1 | TGCGCCAGCAGCCCTGGACAGCACAATCAGCCCCAGCATTTT | CASSPGQHNQPQHF
TRBJ1-1 | - | medium-sized | TRBV18 | TGTGCCAGCTCACCACTTGTTGAAGCTTTCTTT | CASSPLVEAFF
TRBJ1-2 | TRBD1 | medium-sized | TRBV7-2 | TGTGCCAGCAGCCCAGGACAGGTCAACTATGGCTACACCTTC | CASSPGQVNYGYTF
TRBJ1-2 | - | - | TRBV6-2/TRBV6-3 | TGTGCCAGCAATCAACCGGATTTAGACTATGGCTACACCTTC | CASNQPDLDYGYTF
TRBJ1-5 | - | - | TRBV4-2 | TGTGCCAGCAGCCAAGTCCGGGGTTATAGCAATCAGCCCCAGCATTTT | CASSQVRGYSNQPQHF
TRBJ1-5 | - | - | TRBV21-1 | TGTGCCAGCAGCAAAGCTAGGGCACGGGATGGCAATCAGCCCCAGCATTTT | CASSKARARDGNQPQHF
TRBJ2-7 | - | medium-sized | TRBV20-1 | TGCAGTGCTAGAGTCACCGGGACACGGTCCTACGAGCAGTACTTC | CSARVTGTRSYEQYF
TRBJ2-2 | - | - | TRBV30 | TGTGCCCACCGGGCGCAGGGGTACACCGGGGAGCTGTTTTTT | CAHRAQGYTGELFF
TRBJ2-7 | - | medium-sized | TRBV2 | TGTGCCAGCAGTGAGGGTAATTACGAGCAGTACTTC | CASSEGNYEQYF
TRBJ2-3 | - | - | TRBV18 | TGTGCCAGCTCACCCGACAGAACAACAGATACGCAGTATTTT | CASSPDRTTDTQYF
TRBJ1-2 | - | many | TRBV7-2 | TGTGCCAGCAGCTTTATGGGGTCTGGCTACACCTTC | CASSFMGSGYTF
TRBJ2-3 | TRBD2 | medium-sized | TRBV5-4 | TGTGCCAGCAGCTTTGCGGGAGCCACAGATACGCAGTATTTT | CASSFAGATDTQYF
TRBJ2-4 | - | few | TRBV5-1 | TGCGCCAGCAGCTTCCCTCCTTTTCGGGGAGCCAAAAACATTCAGTACTTC | CASSFPPFRGAKNIQYF
TRBJ2-1 | - | - | TRBV29-1 | TGCAGCGGGGGGGCCTATGAGCAGTTCTTC | CSGGAYEQFF
TRBJ1-4 | TRBD1 | few | TRBV7-3 | TGTGCCAGCAGCCCCCAAGGGAGGGGGCCGGGAGGAAAACTGTTTTTT | CASSPQGRGPGGKLFF